The present T cell receptor (beta chain) was sequenced within a study of cytomegalovirus exposure and HLA in healthy donors. Germline V gene lookup returns CDR1 SEHNR and CDR2 FQNEAQ (reference sequence). This CDR3 is 12 amino acids long. Deletions cut 0 bases from V and 10 bases from J, with 9 bases between. Study-wide findings and caveats: Researchers counted around 150 TCR beta chains as cytomegalovirus-associated. Confirmation in vitro established that a few CMV-associated chains were specific for CMV antigens.

Points on this clone: Its antigen remains unidentified.

The study ran its PCR with 60 Vbeta and 13 Jbeta primers. Here immunoSEQ multiplex PCR was the method, and the copy in TCRdb shows in-frame clones only, minus some. The sample has about 190,000 clones, more than 65% seen once. Material for sequencing was PBMCs. This chain joins TRBV7-9 and TRBJ2-5; no clear D. The receptor comes from a woman aged 25-40 years in good health and CMV-seropositive. In nucleotides, the CDR3 is TGTGCCAGCAGCTTAGCTTCCGGTGGCCAGTACTTC. Its translation is CASSLASGGQYF.